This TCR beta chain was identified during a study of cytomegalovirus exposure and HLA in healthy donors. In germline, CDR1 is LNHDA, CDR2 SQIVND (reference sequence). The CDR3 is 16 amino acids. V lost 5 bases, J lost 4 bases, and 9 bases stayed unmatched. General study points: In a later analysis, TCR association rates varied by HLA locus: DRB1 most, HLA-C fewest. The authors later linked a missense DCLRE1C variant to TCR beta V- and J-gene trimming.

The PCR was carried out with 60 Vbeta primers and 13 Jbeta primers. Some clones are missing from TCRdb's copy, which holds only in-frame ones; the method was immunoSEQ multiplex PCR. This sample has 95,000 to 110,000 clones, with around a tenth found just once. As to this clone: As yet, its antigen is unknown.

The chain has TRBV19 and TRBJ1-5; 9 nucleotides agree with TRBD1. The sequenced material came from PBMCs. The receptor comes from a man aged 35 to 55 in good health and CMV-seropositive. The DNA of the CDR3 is TGTGCCAGTAGTCAGCCCGGGACAGGGAGAAATCAGCCCCAGCATTTT. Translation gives CASSQPGTGRNQPQHF.